This T cell receptor (beta chain) was found in a study of cytomegalovirus exposure and HLA in healthy donors. The wider study: Among the roughly 400 genotyped donors, more than 70% were placed in the Caucasian-associated ancestry cluster.

Whole-study results and caveats: The likely origin of a cluster of highly shared sequence variants was a sequencing artifact. A list of 150 or so TCR beta chains associated with cytomegalovirus was given. A later analysis showed that HLA-associated TCR beta chains had undergone more clonal expansion than equally common others.

PCR primers comprised 60 Vbeta and 13 Jbeta primers. Sequencing used immunoSEQ multiplex PCR; TCRdb keeps in-frame clones, though not all of them. Of under 150,000 clones in the sample, approximately 83% were seen once. J lost 4 bases, V lost 1 base, and 1 base had no gene match. The CDR3 is 14 amino acids. Germline loops: CDR1 LNHDA, CDR2 SQIVND (reference sequence). On this clone: Its antigen is not identified.

J is TRBJ2-4 and V is TRBV19; 7 nucleotides line up with TRBD1. The TCR was taken from a woman aged 40 to 55 in good health and CMV-seronegative. Source material: PBMCs. The CDR3 reads CASSIGTGKNIQYF. The CDR3 bases are TGTGCCAGTAGTATAGGGACAGGAAAAAACATTCAGTACTTC.